The clone carrying this T cell receptor (beta chain) was seen once. The sample belongs to a study of radiation and T cells in renal cell carcinoma. CDR3 length: 13 residues. From germline, CDR1 is SGHDN and CDR2 FVKESK. Trimming removed 1 base from V and 7 bases from J, with 11 bases in between. As to time point: blood 2 weeks post-SBRT. Treatment here: 15 Gy SBRT to primary tumor, nephrectomy 4 weeks later. The patient's renal cell carcinoma had clear cell pathology. This table comes from immunoSEQ multiplex PCR, and its TCRdb copy is limited to in-frame clones, with some not included. The sample carries about 150,000 clones, over 80% recorded once.

The chain couples TRBV14 to TRBJ2-7; D uncertain. The receptor was derived from a woman aged 50 to 65 with renal cell carcinoma. The sequences come from blood, collected from a patient whose treatment included radiotherapy and nephrectomy. CDR3 nucleotide sequence: TGTGCCAGCAGCCAAGGGTACGTCCGTGAGCAGTACTTC. This gives the protein CASSQGYVREQYF.